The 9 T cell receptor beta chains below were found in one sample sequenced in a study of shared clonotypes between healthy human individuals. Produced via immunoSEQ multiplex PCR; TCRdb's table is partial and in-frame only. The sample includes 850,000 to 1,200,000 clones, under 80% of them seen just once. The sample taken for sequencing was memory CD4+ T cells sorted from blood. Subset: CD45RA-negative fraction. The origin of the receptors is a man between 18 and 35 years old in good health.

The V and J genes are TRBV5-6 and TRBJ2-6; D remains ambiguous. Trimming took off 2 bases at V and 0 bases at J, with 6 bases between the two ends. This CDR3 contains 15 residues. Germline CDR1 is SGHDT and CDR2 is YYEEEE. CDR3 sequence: CASSLHLSGANVLTF. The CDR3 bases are TGTGCCAGCAGCTTACACCTCTCTGGGGCCAACGTCCTGACTTTC. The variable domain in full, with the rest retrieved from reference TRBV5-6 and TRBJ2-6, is DAGVTQSPTHLIKTRGQQVTLRCSPKSGHDTVSWYQQALGQGPQFIFQYYEEEERQRGNFPDRFSGHQFPNYSSELNVNALLLGDSALYLCASSLHLSGANVLTFGAGSRLTVL.

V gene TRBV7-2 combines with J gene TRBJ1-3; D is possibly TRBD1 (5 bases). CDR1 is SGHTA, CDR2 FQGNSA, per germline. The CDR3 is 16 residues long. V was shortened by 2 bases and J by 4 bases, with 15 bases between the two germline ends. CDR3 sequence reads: CASSLRGRVAGNTIYF. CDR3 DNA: TGTGCCAGCAGCTTAAGGGGTCGGGTCGCCGGAAACACCATATATTTT.

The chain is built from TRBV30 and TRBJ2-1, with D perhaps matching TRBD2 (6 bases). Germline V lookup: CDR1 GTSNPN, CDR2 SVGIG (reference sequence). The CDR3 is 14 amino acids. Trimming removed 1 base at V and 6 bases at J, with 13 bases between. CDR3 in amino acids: CAWSGRGFSNEQFF. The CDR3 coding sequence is TGTGCCTGGAGTGGGAGGGGATTTTCCAATGAGCAGTTCTTC.

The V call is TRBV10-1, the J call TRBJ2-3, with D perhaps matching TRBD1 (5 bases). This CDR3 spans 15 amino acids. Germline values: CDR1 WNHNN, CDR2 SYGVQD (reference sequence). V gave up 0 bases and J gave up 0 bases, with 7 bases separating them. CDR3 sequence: CASSESGQSTDTQYF. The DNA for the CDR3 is TGCGCCAGCAGTGAGTCGGGGCAGAGCACAGATACGCAGTATTTT.

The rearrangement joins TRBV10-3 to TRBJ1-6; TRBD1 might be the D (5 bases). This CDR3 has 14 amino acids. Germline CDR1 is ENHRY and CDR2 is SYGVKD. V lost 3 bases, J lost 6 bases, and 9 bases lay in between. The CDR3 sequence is CAISEGRANSPLHF. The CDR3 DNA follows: TGTGCCATCAGTGAAGGCAGGGCTAATTCACCCCTCCACTTT.

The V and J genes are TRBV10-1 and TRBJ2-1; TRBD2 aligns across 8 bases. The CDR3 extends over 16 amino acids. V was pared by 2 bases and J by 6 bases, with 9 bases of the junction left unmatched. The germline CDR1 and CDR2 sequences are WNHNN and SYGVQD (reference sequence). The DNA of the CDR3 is TGCGCCAGCAGTGAGGAGCGGGAGTTCATGGGCAATGAGCAGTTCTTC. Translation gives CASSEEREFMGNEQFF.

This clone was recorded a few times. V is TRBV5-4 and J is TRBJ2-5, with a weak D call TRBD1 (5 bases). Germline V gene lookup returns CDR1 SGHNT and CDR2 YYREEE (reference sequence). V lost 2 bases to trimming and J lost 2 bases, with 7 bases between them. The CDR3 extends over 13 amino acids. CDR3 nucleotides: TGTGCCAGCAGCTTCAGGGAACAAGAGACCCAGTACTTC. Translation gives CASSFREQETQYF.

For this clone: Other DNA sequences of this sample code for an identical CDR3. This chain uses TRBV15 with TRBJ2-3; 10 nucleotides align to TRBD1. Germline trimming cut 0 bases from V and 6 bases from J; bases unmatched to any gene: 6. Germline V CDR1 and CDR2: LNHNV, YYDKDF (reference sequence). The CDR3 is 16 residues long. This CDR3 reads CATSRDRGQGRDTQYF. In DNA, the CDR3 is TGTGCCACCAGCAGAGATAGGGGACAGGGGAGGGATACGCAGTATTTT.

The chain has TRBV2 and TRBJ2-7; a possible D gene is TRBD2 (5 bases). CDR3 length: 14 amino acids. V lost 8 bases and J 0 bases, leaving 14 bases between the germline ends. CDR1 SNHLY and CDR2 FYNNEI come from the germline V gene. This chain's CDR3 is CASVLEQDSYEQYF. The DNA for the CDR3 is TGTGCCAGCGTACTAGAACAAGACTCCTACGAGCAGTACTTC.